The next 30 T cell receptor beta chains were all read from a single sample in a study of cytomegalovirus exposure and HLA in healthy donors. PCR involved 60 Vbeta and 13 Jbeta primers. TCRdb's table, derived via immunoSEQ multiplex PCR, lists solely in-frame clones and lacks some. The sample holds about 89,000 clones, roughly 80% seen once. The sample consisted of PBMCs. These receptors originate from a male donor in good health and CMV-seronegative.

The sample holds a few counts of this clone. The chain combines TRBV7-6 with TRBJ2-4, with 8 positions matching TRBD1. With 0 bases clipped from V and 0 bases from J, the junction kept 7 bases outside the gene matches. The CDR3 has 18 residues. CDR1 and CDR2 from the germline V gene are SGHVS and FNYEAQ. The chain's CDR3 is CASSLAGTGDIAKNIQYF. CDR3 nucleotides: TGTGCCAGCAGCTTAGCCGGGACAGGAGACATAGCCAAAAACATTCAGTACTTC.

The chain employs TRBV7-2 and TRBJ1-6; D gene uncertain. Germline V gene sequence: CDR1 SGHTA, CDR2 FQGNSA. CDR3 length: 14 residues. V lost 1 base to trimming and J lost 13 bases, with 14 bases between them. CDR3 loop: CASSLERNTVPLHF. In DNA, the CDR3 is TGTGCCAGCAGCTTAGAAAGAAACACCGTGCCCCTCCACTTT.

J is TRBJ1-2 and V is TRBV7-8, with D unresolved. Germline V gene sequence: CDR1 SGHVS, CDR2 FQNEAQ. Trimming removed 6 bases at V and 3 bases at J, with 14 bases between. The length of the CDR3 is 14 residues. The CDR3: CASSLTPGDYGYTF. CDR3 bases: TGTGCCAGCAGTTTGACCCCCGGAGACTATGGCTACACCTTC.

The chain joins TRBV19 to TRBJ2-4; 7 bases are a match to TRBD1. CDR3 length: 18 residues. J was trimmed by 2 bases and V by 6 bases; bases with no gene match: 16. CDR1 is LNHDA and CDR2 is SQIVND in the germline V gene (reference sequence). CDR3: CASSKRFSTGSPKNIQYF. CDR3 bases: TGTGCCAGTAGCAAGCGATTCTCGACAGGGTCCCCCAAAAACATTCAGTACTTC.

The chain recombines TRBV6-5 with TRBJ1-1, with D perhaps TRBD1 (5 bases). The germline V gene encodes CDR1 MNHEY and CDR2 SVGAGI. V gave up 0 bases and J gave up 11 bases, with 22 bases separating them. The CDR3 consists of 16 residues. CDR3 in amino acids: CASSYSTGESTYQAFF. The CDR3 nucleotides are TGTGCCAGCAGTTACTCGACGGGGGAATCCACCTACCAGGCTTTCTTT.

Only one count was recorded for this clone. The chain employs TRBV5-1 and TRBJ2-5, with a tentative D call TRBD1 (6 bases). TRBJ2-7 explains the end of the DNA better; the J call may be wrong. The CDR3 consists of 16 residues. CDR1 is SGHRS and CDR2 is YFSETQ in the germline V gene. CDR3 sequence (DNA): TGCGCCAGCAGCTTGGGAGGGGGTCAGGGCGTCTACGAGCAGTACTTC. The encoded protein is CASSLGGGQGVYEQYF.

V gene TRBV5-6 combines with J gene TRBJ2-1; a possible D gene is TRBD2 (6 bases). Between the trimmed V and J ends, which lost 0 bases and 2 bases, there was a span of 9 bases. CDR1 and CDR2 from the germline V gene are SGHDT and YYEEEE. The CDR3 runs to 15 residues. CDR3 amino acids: CASSLGLGTYNEQFF. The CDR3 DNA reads TGTGCCAGCAGCTTGGGACTAGGGACCTACAATGAGCAGTTCTTC.

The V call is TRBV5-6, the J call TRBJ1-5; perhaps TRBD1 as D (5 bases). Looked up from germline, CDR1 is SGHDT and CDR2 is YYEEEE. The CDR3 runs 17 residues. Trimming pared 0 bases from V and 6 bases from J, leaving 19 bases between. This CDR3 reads CASSLAGAGKFGQPQHF. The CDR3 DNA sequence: TGTGCCAGCAGCTTGGCTGGGGCCGGAAAGTTCGGTCAGCCCCAGCATTTT.

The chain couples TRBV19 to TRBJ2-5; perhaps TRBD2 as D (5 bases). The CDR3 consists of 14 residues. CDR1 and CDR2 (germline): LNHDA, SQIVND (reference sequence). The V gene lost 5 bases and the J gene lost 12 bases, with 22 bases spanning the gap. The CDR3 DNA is TGTGCCAGTAGTCGAAACCAAATAGAGCGGAACAAGTACTTC. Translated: CASSRNQIERNKYF.

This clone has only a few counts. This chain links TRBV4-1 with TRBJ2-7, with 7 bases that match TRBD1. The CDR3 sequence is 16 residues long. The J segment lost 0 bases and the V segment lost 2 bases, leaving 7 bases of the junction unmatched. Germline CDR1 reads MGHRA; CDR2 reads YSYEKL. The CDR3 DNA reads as TGCGCCAGCAGCCAACGGGACAGAGCTAGCTCCTACGAGCAGTACTTC. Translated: CASSQRDRASSYEQYF.

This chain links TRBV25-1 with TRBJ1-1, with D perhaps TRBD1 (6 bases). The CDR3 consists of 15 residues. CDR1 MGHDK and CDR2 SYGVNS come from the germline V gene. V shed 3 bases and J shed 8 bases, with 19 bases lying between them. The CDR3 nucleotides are TGTGCCAGCAGTGAGGATCTTACAGGGTTCGGAGAAGCTTTCTTT. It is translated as CASSEDLTGFGEAFF.

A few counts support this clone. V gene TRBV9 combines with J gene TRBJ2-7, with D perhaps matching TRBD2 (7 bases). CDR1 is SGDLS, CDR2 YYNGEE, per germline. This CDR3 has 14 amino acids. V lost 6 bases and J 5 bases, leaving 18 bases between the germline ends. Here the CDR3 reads CASTSGGSVNEQYF. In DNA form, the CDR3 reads TGTGCCAGCACCTCGGGGGGCTCTGTTAACGAGCAGTACTTC. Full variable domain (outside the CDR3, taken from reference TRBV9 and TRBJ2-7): DSGVTQTPKHLITATGQRVTLRCSPRSGDLSVYWYQQSLDQGLQFLIQYYNGEERAKGNILERFSAQQFPDLHSELNLSSLELGDSALYFCASTSGGSVNEQYFGPGTRLTVT.

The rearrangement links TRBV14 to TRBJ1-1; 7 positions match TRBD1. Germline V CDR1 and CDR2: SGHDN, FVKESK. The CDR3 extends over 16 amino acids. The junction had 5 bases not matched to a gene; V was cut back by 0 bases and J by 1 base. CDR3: CASSQDPGQKNTEAFF. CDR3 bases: TGTGCCAGCAGCCAAGATCCGGGACAGAAGAACACTGAAGCTTTCTTT.

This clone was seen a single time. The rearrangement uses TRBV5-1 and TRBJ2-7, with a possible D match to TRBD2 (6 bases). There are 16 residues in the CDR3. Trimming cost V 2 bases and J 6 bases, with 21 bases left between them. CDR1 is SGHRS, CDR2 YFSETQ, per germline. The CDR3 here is CASSFLGGEIWAEQYF. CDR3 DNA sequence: TGCGCCAGCAGCTTTCTTGGAGGGGAAATATGGGCCGAGCAGTACTTC.

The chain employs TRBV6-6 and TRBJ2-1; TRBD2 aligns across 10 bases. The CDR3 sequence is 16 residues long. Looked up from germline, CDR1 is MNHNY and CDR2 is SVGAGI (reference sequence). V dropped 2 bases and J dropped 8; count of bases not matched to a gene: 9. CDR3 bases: TGTGCCAGCAGTTACCCTACTAGCGGGGTGATCTATGAGCAGTTCTTC. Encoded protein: CASSYPTSGVIYEQFF.

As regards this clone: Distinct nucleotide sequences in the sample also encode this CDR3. As DNA, the CDR3 is TGTGCCAGCAGACCGGACAGGGGGCTTACTGAAGCTTTCTTT. Amino acid sequence: CASRPDRGLTEAFF. This rearrangement joins TRBV27 to TRBJ1-1; 11 positions agree with TRBD1. CDR1 is MNHEY and CDR2 is SMNVEV in the germline V gene (reference sequence). V dropped 6 bases and J dropped 5; count of bases not matched to a gene: 5. This CDR3 spans 14 amino acids.

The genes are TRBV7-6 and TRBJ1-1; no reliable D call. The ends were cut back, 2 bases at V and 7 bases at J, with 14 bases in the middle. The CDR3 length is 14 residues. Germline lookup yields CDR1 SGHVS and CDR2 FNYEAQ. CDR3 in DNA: TGTGCCAGCAGCTTACACCCCGCGGAGGTTGAAGCTTTCTTT. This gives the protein CASSLHPAEVEAFF.

The CDR3 loop is CASSLRTGGNTEAFF. Written as DNA, the CDR3 is TGTGCCAGCAGTTTGAGGACAGGGGGGAACACTGAAGCTTTCTTT. The gene calls are TRBV27 and TRBJ1-1; 10 nucleotides align to TRBD1. V was clipped by 3 bases and J by 1 base; unmatched bases: 2. CDR1 is MNHEY, CDR2 SMNVEV, per germline (reference sequence). The CDR3 runs 15 residues.

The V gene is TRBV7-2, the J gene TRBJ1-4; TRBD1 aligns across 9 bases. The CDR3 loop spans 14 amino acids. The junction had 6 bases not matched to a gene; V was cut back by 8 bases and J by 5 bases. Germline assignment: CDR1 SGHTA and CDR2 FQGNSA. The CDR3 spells CASARGQGNEKLFF. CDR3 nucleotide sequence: TGTGCCAGCGCAAGGGGACAGGGCAATGAAAAACTGTTTTTT.

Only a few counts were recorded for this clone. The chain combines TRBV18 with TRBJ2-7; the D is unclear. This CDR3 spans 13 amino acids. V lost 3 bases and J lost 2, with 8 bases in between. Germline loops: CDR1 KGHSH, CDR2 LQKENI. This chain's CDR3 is CASSPADAYEQYF. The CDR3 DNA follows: TGTGCCAGCTCACCGGCGGATGCCTACGAGCAGTACTTC. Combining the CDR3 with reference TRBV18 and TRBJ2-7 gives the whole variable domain NAGVMQNPRHLVRRRGQEARLRCSPMKGHSHVYWYRQLPEEGLKFMVYLQKENIIDESGMPKERFSAEFPKEGPSILRIQQVVRGDSAAYFCASSPADAYEQYFGPGTRLTVT.

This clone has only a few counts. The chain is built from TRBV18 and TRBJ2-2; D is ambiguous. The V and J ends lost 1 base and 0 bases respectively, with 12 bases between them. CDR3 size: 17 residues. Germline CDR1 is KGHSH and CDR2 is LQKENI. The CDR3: CASSPQSGSSNTGELFF. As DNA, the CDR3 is TGTGCCAGCTCACCACAGTCGGGTAGTTCGAACACCGGGGAGCTGTTTTTT. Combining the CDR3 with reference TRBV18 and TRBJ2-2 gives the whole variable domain NAGVMQNPRHLVRRRGQEARLRCSPMKGHSHVYWYRQLPEEGLKFMVYLQKENIIDESGMPKERFSAEFPKEGPSILRIQQVVRGDSAAYFCASSPQSGSSNTGELFFGEGSRLTVL.

CDR3 amino acids: CASSEVRTGGTSNQPQHF. The CDR3 DNA is TGTGCCAGCAGTGAAGTCCGGACAGGGGGCACGAGCAATCAGCCCCAGCATTTT. The chain carries TRBV2 and TRBJ1-5, with 11 bases lining up with TRBD1. The trim removed 1 base at V and 1 base at J, leaving 6 bases unmatched. The germline V gene encodes CDR1 SNHLY and CDR2 FYNNEI. The CDR3 extends over 18 amino acids.

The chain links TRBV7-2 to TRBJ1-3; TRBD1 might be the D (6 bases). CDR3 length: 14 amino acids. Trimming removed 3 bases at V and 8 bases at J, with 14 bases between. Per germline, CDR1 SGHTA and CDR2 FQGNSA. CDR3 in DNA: TGTGCCAGCAGCTTGACGACAGGTTCGGACACCATATATTTT. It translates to CASSLTTGSDTIYF.

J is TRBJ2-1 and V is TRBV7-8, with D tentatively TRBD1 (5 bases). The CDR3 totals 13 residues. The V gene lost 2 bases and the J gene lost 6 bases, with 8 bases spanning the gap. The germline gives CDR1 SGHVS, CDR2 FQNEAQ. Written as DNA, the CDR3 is TGTGCCAGCAGCTTAAGGGGTGGCAATGAGCAGTTCTTC. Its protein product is CASSLRGGNEQFF.

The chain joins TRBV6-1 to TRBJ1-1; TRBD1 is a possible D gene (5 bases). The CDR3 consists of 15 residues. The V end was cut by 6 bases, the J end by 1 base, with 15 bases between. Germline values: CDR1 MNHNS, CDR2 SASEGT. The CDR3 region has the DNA TGTGCCAGCAGGGCGGAGGGACGGCAGAACACTGAAGCTTTCTTT. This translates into CASRAEGRQNTEAFF.

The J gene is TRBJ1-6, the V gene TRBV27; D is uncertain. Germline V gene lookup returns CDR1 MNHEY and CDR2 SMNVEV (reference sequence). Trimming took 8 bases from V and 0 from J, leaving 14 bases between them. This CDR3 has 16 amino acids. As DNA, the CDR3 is TGTGCCAGCGGCGGATTTCCGAGCTCCTATAATTCACCCCTCCACTTT. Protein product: CASGGFPSSYNSPLHF.

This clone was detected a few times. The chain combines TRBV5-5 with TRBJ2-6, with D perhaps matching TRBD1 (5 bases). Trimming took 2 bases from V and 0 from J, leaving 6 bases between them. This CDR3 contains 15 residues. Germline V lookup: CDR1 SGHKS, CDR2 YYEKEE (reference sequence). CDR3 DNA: TGTGCCAGCAGCTTAGACAGCTCTGGGGCCAACGTCCTGACTTTC. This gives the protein CASSLDSSGANVLTF.

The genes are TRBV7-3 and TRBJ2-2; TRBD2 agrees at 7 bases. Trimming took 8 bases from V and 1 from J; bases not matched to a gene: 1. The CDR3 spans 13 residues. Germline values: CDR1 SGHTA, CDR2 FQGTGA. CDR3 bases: TGTGCCAGCGGCGGGGGGAACACCGGGGAGCTGTTTTTT. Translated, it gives CASGGGNTGELFF.

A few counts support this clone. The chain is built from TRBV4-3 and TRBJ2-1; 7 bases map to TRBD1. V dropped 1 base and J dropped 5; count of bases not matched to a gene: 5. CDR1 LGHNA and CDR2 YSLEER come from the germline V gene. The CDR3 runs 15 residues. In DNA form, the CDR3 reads TGCGCCAGCAGCCAAGTTGGACAGGTAAACAATGAGCAGTTCTTC. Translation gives CASSQVGQVNNEQFF.

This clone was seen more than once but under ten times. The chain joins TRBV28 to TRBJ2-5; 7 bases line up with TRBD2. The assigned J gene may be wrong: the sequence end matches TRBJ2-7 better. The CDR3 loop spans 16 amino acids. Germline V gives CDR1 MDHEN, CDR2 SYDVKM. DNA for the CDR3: TGTGCCAGCAGTTCGCCCTCATCGGGGGGAGTCTACGAGCAGTACTTC. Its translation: CASSSPSSGGVYEQYF.